This T cell receptor (beta chain) emerged from a study of PD-1 blockade in mismatch repair-deficient tumors. Sequencing used immunoSEQ multiplex PCR; TCRdb keeps in-frame clones, though not all of them. Here the sample spans about 68,000 clones, approximately 80% being singletons. V lost 3 bases and J 0 bases, leaving 9 bases between the germline ends. The CDR3 consists of 14 residues. In germline, CDR1 is SEHNR, CDR2 FQNEAQ (reference sequence). Three pembrolizumab responders had their TCRs sequenced. This clone was found a few times. The origin of this receptor is an adult with mismatch repair-deficient cancer. The sequences come from peripheral blood, collected 2 weeks after starting pembrolizumab. This rearrangement joins TRBV7-9 to TRBJ2-7; D is unresolved. CDR3 DNA: TGTGCCAGCAGCTTGACCCCGGCCTCCTACGAGCAGTACTTC. Amino acid sequence: CASSLTPASYEQYF.